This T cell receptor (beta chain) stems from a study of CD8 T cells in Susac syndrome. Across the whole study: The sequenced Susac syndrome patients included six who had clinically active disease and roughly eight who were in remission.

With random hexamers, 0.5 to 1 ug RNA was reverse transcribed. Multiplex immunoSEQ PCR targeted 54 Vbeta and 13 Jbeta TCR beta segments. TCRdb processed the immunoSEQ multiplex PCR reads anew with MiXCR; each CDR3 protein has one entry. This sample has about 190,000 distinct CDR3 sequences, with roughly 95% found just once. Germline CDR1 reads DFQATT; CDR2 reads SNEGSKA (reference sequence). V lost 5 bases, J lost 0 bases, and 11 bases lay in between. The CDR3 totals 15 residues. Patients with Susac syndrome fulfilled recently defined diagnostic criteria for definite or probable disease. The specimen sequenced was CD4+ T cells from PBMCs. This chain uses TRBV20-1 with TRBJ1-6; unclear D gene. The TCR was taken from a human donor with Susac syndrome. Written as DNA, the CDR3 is TGCAGTGCTGGAAAAGGGAGCTCCTATAATTCACCCCTCCACTTT. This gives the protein CSAGKGSSYNSPLHF.